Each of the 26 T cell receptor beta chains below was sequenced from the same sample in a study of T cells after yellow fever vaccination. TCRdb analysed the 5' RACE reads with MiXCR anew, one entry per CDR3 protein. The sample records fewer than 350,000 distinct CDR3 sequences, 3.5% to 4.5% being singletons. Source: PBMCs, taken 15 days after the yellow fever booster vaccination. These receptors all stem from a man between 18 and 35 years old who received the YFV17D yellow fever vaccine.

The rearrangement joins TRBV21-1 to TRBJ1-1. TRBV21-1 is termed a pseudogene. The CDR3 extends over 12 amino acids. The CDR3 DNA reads TGTGCCAGCAGCATCCTTCGGGGTGAAGCTTTCTTT. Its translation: CASSILRGEAFF.

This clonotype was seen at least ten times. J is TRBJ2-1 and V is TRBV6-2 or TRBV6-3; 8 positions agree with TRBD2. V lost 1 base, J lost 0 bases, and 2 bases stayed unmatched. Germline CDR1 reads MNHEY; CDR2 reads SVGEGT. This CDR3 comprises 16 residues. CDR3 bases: TGTGCCAGCAGTTACTTGCGGGGGGACTCCTACAATGAGCAGTTCTTC. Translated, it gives CASSYLRGDSYNEQFF.

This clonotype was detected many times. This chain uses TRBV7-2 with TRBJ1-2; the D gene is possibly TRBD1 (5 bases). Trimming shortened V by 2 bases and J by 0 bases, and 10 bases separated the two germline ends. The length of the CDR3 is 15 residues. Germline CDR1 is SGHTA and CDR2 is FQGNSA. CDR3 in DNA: TGTGCCAGCAGCTTATATGGGACTGCTAACTATGGCTACACCTTC. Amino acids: CASSLYGTANYGYTF.

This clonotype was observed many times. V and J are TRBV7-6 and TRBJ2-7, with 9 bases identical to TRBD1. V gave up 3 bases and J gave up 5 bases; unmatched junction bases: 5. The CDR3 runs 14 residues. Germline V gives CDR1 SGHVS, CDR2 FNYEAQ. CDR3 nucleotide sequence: TGTGCCAGCAGCTTTTACAGGGGGCTCCACGAGCAGTACTTC. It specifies CASSFYRGLHEQYF.

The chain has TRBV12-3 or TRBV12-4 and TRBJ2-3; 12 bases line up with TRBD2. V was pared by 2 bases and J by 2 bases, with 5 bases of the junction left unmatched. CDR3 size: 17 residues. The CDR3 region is CASSLQLAGGDTDTQYF. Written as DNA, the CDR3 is TGTGCCAGCAGTTTACAACTAGCGGGGGGTGACACAGATACGCAGTATTTT.

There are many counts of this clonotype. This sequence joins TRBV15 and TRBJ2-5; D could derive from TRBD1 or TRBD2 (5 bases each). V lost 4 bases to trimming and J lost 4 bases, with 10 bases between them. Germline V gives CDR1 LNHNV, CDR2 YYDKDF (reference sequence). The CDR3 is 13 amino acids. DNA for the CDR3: TGTGCCACCAGCACCGGGACGAGAGAGACCCAGTACTTC. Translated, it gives CATSTGTRETQYF.

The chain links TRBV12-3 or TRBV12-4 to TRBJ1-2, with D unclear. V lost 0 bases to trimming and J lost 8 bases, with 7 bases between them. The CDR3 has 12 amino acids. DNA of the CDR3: TGTGCCAGCAGTTTAGCAGGGCTCGGCTACACCTTC. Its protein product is CASSLAGLGYTF.

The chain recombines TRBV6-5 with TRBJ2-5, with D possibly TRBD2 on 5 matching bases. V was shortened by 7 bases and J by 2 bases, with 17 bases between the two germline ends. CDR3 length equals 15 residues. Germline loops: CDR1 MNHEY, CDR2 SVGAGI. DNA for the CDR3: TGTGCCAGCATCCCTAAGCGGTACAGTCAAGAGACCCAGTACTTC. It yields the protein CASIPKRYSQETQYF.

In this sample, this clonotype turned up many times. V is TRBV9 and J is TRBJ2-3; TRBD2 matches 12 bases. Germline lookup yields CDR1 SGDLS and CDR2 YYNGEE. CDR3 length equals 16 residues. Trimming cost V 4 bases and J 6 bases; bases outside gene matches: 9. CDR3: CASSPRASGGADTQYF. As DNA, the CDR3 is TGTGCCAGCAGCCCGCGGGCTAGCGGGGGGGCCGATACGCAGTATTTT.

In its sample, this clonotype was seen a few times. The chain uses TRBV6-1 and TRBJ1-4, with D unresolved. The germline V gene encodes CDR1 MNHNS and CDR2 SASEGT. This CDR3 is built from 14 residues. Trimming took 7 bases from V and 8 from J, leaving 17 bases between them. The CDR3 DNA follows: TGTGCCAGCACCAACAACCTGGCTCAAGAAAAACTGTTTTTT. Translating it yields CASTNNLAQEKLFF.

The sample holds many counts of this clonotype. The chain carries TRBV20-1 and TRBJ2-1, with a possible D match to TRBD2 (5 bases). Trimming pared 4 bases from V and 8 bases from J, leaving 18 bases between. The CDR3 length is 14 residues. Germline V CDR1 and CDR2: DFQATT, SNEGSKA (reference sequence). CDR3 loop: CSAKPGNRFDEQFF. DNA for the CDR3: TGCAGTGCTAAACCGGGGAATAGATTTGATGAGCAGTTCTTC.

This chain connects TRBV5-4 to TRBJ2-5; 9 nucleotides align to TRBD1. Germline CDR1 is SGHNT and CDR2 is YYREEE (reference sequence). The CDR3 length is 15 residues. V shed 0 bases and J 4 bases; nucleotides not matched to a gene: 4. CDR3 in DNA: TGTGCCAGCAGCTTGGGACAGGGACAGGGAGAGACCCAGTACTTC. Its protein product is CASSLGQGQGETQYF.

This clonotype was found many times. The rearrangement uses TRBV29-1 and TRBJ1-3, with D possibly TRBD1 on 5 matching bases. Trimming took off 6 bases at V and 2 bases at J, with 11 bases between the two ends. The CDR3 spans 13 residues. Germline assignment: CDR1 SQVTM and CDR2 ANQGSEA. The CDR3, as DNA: TGCAGCGTCCTGACAGTCACTGGAAACACCATATATTTT. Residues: CSVLTVTGNTIYF.

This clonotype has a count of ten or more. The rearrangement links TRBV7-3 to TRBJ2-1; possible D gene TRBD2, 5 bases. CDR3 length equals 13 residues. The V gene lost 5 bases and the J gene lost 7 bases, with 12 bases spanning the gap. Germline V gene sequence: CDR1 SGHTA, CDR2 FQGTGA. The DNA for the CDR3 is TGTGCCAGCAGCCTCACTCGGGGAAATGAGCAGTTCTTC. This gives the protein CASSLTRGNEQFF.

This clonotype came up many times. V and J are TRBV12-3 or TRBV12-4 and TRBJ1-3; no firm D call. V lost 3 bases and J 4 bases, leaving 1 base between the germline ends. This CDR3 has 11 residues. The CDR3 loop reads CASSLGNTIYF. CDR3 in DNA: TGTGCCAGCAGTTTGGGAAACACCATATATTTT.

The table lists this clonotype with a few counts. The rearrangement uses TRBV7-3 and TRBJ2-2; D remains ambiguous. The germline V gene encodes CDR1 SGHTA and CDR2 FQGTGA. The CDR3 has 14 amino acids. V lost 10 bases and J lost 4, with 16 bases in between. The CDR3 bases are TGTGCCACCAAGATAAGCTCCTCCACCGGGGAGCTGTTTTTT. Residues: CATKISSSTGELFF. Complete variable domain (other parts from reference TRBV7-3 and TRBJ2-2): GAGVSQTPSNKVTEKGKYVELRCDPISGHTALYWYRQSLGQGPEFLIYFQGTGAADDSGLPNDRFFAVRPEGSVSTLKIQRTERGDSAVYLCATKISSSTGELFFGEGSRLTVL.

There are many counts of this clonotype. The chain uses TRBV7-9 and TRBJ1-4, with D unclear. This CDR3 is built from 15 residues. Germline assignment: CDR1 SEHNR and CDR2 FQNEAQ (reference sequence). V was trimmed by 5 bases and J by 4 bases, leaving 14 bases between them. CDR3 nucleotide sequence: TGTGCCAGCAGCCCGGCGCTAACAAGTAATGAAAAACTGTTTTTT. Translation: CASSPALTSNEKLFF.

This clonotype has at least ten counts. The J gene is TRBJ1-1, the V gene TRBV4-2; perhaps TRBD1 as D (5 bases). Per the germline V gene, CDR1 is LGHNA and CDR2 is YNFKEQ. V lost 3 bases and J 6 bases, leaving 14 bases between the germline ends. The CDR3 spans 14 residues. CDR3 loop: CASSQRWGDPEAFF. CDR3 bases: TGTGCCAGCAGCCAGAGGTGGGGGGACCCTGAAGCTTTCTTT.

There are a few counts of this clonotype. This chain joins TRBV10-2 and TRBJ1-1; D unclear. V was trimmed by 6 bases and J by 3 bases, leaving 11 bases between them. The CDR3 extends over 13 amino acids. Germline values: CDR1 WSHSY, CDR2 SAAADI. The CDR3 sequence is CASRVQADTEAFF. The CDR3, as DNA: TGCGCCAGCAGGGTGCAGGCCGACACTGAAGCTTTCTTT.

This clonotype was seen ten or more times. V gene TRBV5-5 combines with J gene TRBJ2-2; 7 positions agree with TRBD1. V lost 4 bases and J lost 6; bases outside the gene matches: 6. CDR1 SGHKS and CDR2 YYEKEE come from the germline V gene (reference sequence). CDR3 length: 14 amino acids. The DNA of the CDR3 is TGTGCCAGCAGCAGAGACAGGGAACCCGGGGAGCTGTTTTTT. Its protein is CASSRDREPGELFF.

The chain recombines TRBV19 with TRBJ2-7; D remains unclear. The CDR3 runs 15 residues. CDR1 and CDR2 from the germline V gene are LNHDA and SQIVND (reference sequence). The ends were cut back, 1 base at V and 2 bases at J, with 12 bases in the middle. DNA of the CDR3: TGTGCCAGTAGTATAGGTGGGCGCCTCCCCTACGAGCAGTACTTC. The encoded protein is CASSIGGRLPYEQYF. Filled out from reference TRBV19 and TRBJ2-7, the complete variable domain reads DGGITQSPKYLFRKEGQNVTLSCEQNLNHDAMYWYRQDPGQGLRLIYYSQIVNDFQKGDIAEGYSVSREKKESFPLTVTSAQKNPTAFYLCASSIGGRLPYEQYFGPGTRLTVT.

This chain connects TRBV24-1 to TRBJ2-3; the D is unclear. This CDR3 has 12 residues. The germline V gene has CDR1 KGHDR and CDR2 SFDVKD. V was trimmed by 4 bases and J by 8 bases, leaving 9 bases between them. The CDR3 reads CATSEAGPTQYF. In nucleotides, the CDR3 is TGTGCCACCAGTGAGGCCGGGCCTACGCAGTATTTT.

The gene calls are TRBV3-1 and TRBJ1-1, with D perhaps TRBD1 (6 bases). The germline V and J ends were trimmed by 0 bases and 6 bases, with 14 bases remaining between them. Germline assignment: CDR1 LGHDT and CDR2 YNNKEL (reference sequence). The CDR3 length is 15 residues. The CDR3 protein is CASSQEPGAGAEAFF. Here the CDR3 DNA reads TGTGCCAGCAGCCAAGAACCGGGGGCCGGCGCTGAAGCTTTCTTT. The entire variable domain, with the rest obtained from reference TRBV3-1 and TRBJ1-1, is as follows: DTAVSQTPKYLVTQMGNDKSIKCEQNLGHDTMYWYKQDSKKFLKIMFSYNNKELIINETVPNRFSPKSPDKAHLNLHINSLELGDSAVYFCASSQEPGAGAEAFFGQGTRLTVV.

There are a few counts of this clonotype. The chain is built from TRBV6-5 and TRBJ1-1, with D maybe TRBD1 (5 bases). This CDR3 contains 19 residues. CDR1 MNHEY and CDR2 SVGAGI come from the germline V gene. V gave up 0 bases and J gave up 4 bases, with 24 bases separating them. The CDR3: CASSYSSVGVRGRTTEAFF. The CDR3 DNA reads TGTGCCAGCAGTTACTCATCTGTGGGGGTTCGGGGACGAACCACTGAAGCTTTCTTT.

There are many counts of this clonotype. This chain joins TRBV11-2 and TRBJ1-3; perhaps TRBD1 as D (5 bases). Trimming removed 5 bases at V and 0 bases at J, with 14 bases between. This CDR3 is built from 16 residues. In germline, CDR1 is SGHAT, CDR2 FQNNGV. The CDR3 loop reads CASSSRDGSSGNTIYF. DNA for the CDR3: TGTGCCAGCAGCAGCCGGGACGGCAGCTCTGGAAACACCATATATTTT.

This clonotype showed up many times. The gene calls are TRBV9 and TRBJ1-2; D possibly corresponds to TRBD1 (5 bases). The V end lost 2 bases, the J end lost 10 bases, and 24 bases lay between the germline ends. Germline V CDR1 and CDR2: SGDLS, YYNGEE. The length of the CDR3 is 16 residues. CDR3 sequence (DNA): TGTGCCAGCAGCGTTGTGATTACCGGGACGGCTGACACCTACACCTTC. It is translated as CASSVVITGTADTYTF.